A selection of T cell receptor beta chains follows, all from one sample in a study of T cell responses to AZD1222 COVID-19 vaccine. The table came from immunoSEQ multiplex PCR; TCRdb's copy has only in-frame clones and leaves some out. Of 75,000 to 85,000 clones listed, under 90% are singletons. Sequencing used peripheral blood, obtained 28 days after the second AZD1222 dose. Every receptor here comes from an adult who received the AZD1222 COVID-19 vaccine. Both conserved end residues are part of each CDR3. D genes are given only for firm matches. Clone size is not always given. Where it is, it says once, few, many or a class for expanded clones.

-	-	TRBV4-2	TRBJ1-1	CASSQDTGTEAFF	TGTGCCAGCAGCCAAGATACGGGGACTGAAGCTTTCTTT
-	-	TRBV7-2	TRBJ1-2	CASSLALYGYTF	TGTGCCAGCAGCTTAGCCCTTTATGGCTACACCTTC
-	once	TRBV3-1/TRBV3-2	TRBJ2-7	CASSRGYEQYF	TGTGCCAGCAGCCGAGGTTACGAGCAGTACTTC
TRBD1	-	TRBV2	TRBJ1-5	CASRRQGGNQPQHF	TGTGCCAGCAGGAGACAGGGTGGGAATCAGCCCCAGCATTTT
-	-	TRBV6-6	TRBJ2-5	CASREGFGGQKTQYF	TGTGCCAGCAGGGAGGGGTTCGGGGGGCAAAAGACCCAGTACTTC
-	-	TRBV5-4	TRBJ2-5	CASSPSPTRLDGETQYF	TGTGCCAGCAGCCCCAGTCCCACCAGACTGGATGGGGAGACCCAGTACTTC
-	-	TRBV15	TRBJ1-3	CATSKGNGNTIYF	TGTGCCACCAGCAAAGGGAATGGAAACACCATATATTTT
TRBD1	-	TRBV2	TRBJ2-6	CASSPDRAGANVLTF	TGTGCCAGCAGTCCGGACAGGGCTGGGGCCAACGTCCTGACTTTC
TRBD2	-	TRBV7-8	TRBJ2-5	CASSPKAAGGETQYF	TGTGCCAGCAGCCCCAAGGCAGCGGGGGGCGAGACCCAGTACTTC
TRBD1	few	TRBV11-2	TRBJ1-6	CASSPGGGNSPLHF	TGTGCCAGCAGCCCAGGGGGAGGCAATTCACCCCTCCACTTT
TRBD1	-	TRBV11-2	TRBJ2-5	CASRPPWGRGRETQYF	TGTGCCAGCAGGCCCCCCTGGGGCAGGGGGCGGGAGACCCAGTACTTC
-	once	TRBV11-2	TRBJ2-7	CASSRIMGTRGSYEQYF	TGTGCCAGCAGCCGTATTATGGGGACAAGAGGATCCTACGAGCAGTACTTC
-	-	TRBV9	TRBJ2-1	CASSVGGLSYNEQFF	TGTGCCAGCAGCGTTGGCGGGCTATCCTACAATGAGCAGTTCTTC
-	-	TRBV4-3	TRBJ2-1	CASSQEWFQGSYNEQFF	TGCGCCAGCAGCCAAGAGTGGTTTCAGGGCTCCTACAATGAGCAGTTCTTC
-	-	TRBV15	TRBJ1-5	CATSRGGGHNQPQHF	TGTGCCACCAGCAGAGGAGGAGGGCACAATCAGCCCCAGCATTTT
-	-	TRBV20-1	TRBJ1-1	CSASRGPNTNTEAFF	TGCAGTGCTAGTCGGGGCCCTAATACTAACACTGAAGCTTTCTTT
TRBD1	-	TRBV4-2	TRBJ1-5	CAGYYRGVYQPQHF	TGTGCCGGCTACTACAGGGGTGTATATCAGCCCCAGCATTTT
TRBD1	-	TRBV19	TRBJ1-5	CASSILTGTVHNQPQHF	TGTGCCAGTAGTATCCTAACCGGGACAGTTCACAATCAGCCCCAGCATTTT
TRBD1	-	TRBV30	TRBJ2-1	CAGRGQINEQFF	TGTGCCGGACGGGGACAGATAAATGAGCAGTTCTTC
TRBD2	-	TRBV9	TRBJ2-5	CARSQTSGGAGETQYF	TGTGCCCGCAGCCAGACTAGCGGGGGGGCCGGGGAGACCCAGTACTTC
TRBD1	-	TRBV28	TRBJ1-5	CASSSGTVNQPQHF	TGTGCCAGCAGTTCAGGGACAGTTAATCAGCCCCAGCATTTT
-	-	TRBV28	TRBJ1-5	CASSFRVTFSNQPQHF	TGTGCCAGCAGTTTCAGGGTTACTTTTAGCAATCAGCCCCAGCATTTT
-	-	TRBV6-6	TRBJ2-5	CASSSNLITQYF	TGTGCCAGCAGTTCCAATCTAATCACCCAGTACTTC
-	-	TRBV5-4	TRBJ1-3	CASSLGGTLSGNTIYF	TGTGCCAGCAGCTTAGGCGGGACACTCTCTGGAAACACCATATATTTT
TRBD2	-	TRBV11-2	TRBJ2-5	CASSLVITASGGQQTQYF	TGTGCCAGCAGCTTAGTTATTACGGCTAGCGGGGGACAACAGACCCAGTACTTC
TRBD1	once	TRBV7-6	TRBJ2-7	CASSSGTGPTYEQYF	TGTGCCAGCAGTTCCGGGACAGGGCCCACCTACGAGCAGTACTTC
-	-	TRBV18	TRBJ1-2	CASSLEVDYGYTF	TGTGCCAGCTCACTCGAGGTGGACTATGGCTACACCTTC
-	-	TRBV11-2	TRBJ2-1	CASSLGTDYNEQFF	TGTGCCAGCAGCTTAGGGACAGACTACAATGAGCAGTTCTTC
TRBD1	-	TRBV11-2	TRBJ2-2	CASSSLQGQGVTGELFF	TGTGCCAGCAGCTCGCTCCAAGGACAGGGCGTGACCGGGGAGCTGTTTTTT
-	-	TRBV28	TRBJ1-1	CASGGPGPGGAFF	TGTGCCAGCGGGGGCCCGGGCCCTGGGGGAGCTTTCTTT
-	-	TRBV27	TRBJ1-4	CASSLFGATNEKLFF	TGTGCCAGCAGTTTATTTGGGGCAACTAATGAAAAACTGTTTTTT
TRBD2	-	TRBV5-5	TRBJ2-3	CASSLVAGGTTDTQYF	TGTGCCAGCAGCTTGGTAGCGGGGGGGACCACAGATACGCAGTATTTT